The rows below give T cell receptor beta chains drawn from one sample of a study of cytomegalovirus exposure and HLA in healthy donors. Generated by immunoSEQ multiplex PCR, the TCRdb table keeps only in-frame clones and is missing some. The sample consists of some 200,000 clones, around 81% of them appearing once. Source material: PBMCs. The receptor source for this set is a young woman in good health and CMV-seronegative. Both conserved end residues are trimmed from each CDR3.

J gene: TRBJ1-5; CDR3 length: 13; V gene: TRBV19; CDR3 protein: ASSMREYSNQPQH
J gene: TRBJ2-7; CDR3 length: 12; V gene: TRBV11-2; CDR3 protein: ASSLVEGAYEQY
J gene: TRBJ2-1; CDR3 length: 13; V gene: TRBV9; CDR3 protein: ASSVAGTVYNEQF
J gene: TRBJ2-6; CDR3 length: 11; V gene: TRBV27; CDR3 protein: ASGGRGANGLT
J gene: TRBJ1-2; CDR3 length: 9; V gene: TRBV9; CDR3 protein: ASGSGYGYT
J gene: TRBJ1-2; CDR3 length: 12; V gene: TRBV7-9; CDR3 protein: ASSRNTANYGYT
J gene: TRBJ2-1; CDR3 length: 14; V gene: TRBV4-3; CDR3 protein: ASSQDYRGLDNEQF
J gene: TRBJ2-7; CDR3 length: 16; V gene: TRBV4-1; CDR3 protein: ASSQVLKTSGRAYEQY
J gene: TRBJ1-2; CDR3 length: 14; V gene: TRBV14; CDR3 protein: ASSQPTRDRGHGYT
J gene: TRBJ1-2; CDR3 length: 12; V gene: TRBV11-2; CDR3 protein: ASSLAGGNYGYT
J gene: TRBJ2-7; CDR3 length: 13; V gene: TRBV21-1; CDR3 protein: ASSKVGTGSYEQY
J gene: TRBJ2-5; CDR3 length: 13; V gene: TRBV7-2; CDR3 protein: ASSPGGGGQETQY
J gene: TRBJ2-3; CDR3 length: 12; V gene: TRBV7-7; CDR3 protein: ASSPRTGFDTQY